These T cell receptor beta chains were read from a single sample in a study of CD8 T cells in ankylosing spondylitis. Each CDR3 protein gets one entry after TCRdb re-called the 5' RACE reads with MiXCR. The sample lists a few hundred thousand distinct CDR3 sequences, over 15% occurring once. Sequenced: blood, either unsorted or a sorted T cell fraction (not recorded which). Source of these receptors: a male donor with ankylosing spondylitis or in good health (not recorded which). Both conserved end residues are trimmed from each CDR3. The D gene is left open where the match is weak.

j_call d_call v_call cdr3_aa
TRBJ2-7 TRBD1 TRBV4-2 ASSQAGQGPYEQY
TRBJ2-5 - TRBV4-1 ASSQAGSWETQY
TRBJ2-7 TRBD1 TRBV7-9 ASSSPTGEFEQY
TRBJ2-1 - TRBV7-9 ASSFPGPYNEQF
TRBJ1-1 - TRBV19 ASSAGVLATEAF
TRBJ2-1 TRBD2 TRBV24-1 ATSDPDEASGYNEQF
TRBJ2-3 - TRBV20-1 SASPPSHYTSTDTQY
TRBJ2-1 - TRBV12-3/TRBV12-4 ASSLVAGNNEQF
TRBJ1-1 TRBD1 TRBV11-1 ASSFLTGGAGVTEAF
TRBJ1-1 - TRBV4-1 ASSQVVDSNTEAF
TRBJ2-1 - TRBV2 ASMYRVSSYNEQF
TRBJ2-4 - TRBV29-1 SVETLQAKNIQY
TRBJ2-3 - TRBV4-3 ASSQDQERTDTQY
TRBJ2-4 TRBD1 TRBV15 ATRDRGFSKNIQY
TRBJ1-5 - TRBV4-2 ASSPKQGPNQPQH
TRBJ1-5 - TRBV16 ASSHYGDSNQPQH
TRBJ1-2 - TRBV4-3 ASSQGEVNSGYT
TRBJ2-5 TRBD1 TRBV12-3/TRBV12-4 ASSYRGQETQY
TRBJ1-2 - TRBV9 ASSVDTGMLNYGYT
TRBJ2-3 - TRBV4-1 ASSQPGQPFTDTQY
TRBJ2-5 - TRBV15 ATSLQTQETQY
TRBJ2-7 TRBD2 TRBV28 ASTPGRGAGYEQY
TRBJ2-1 - TRBV27 ASSLDSGLWGWEQF
TRBJ1-3 - TRBV10-3 AISDGHSSERPGNTIY
TRBJ1-4 - TRBV4-1 ASSQGNEKLF
TRBJ2-1 TRBD2 TRBV29-1 SVGWGVGGRGDEQF
TRBJ2-1 TRBD2 TRBV5-1 ASSLTGGKYNEQF
TRBJ2-3 TRBD1 TRBV7-8 ASSPRTGLGGTDTQY
TRBJ1-4 TRBD1 TRBV12-3/TRBV12-4 ASSRGQGTNEKLF
TRBJ2-2 TRBD1 TRBV30 AWAGTGDSGELF
TRBJ2-3 - TRBV10-2 ASSGTGGVTDTQY
TRBJ2-3 TRBD1 TRBV9 ASSAWTGESTDTQY
TRBJ2-2 TRBD1 TRBV27 ASSLRQGGTGELF
TRBJ1-1 - TRBV6-5 ASSYQPWRGGVDTEAF
TRBJ2-1 - TRBV15 ATSRVASVSYNEQF
TRBJ2-6 TRBD1 TRBV20-1 SADRDLSGANVLT
TRBJ2-1 - TRBV20-1 SASDGSRYNEQF
TRBJ1-3 - TRBV9 ASSGFEDTIY
TRBJ2-7 - TRBV20-1 SARWPARDEQY